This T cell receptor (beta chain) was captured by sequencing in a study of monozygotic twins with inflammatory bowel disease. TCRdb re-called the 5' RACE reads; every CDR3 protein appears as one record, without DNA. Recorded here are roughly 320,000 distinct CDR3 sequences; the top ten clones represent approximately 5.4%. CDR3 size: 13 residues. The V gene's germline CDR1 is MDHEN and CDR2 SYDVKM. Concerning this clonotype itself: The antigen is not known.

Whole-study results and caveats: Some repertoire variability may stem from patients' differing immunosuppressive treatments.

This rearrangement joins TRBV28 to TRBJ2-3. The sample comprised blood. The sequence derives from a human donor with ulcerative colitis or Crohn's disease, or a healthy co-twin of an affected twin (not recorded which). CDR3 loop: CASSVSWTDTQYF.